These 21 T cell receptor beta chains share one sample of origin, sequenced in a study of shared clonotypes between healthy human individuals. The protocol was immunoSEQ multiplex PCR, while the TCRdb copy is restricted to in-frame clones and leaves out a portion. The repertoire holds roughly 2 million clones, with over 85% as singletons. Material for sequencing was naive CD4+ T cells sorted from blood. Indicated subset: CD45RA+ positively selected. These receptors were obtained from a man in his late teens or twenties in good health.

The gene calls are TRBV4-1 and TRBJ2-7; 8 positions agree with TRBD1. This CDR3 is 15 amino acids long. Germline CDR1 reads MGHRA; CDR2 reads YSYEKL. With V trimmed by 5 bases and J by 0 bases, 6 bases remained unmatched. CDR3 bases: TGCGCCAGCAGCGCCGGACAGGGTTCCTCCTACGAGCAGTACTTC. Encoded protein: CASSAGQGSSYEQYF.

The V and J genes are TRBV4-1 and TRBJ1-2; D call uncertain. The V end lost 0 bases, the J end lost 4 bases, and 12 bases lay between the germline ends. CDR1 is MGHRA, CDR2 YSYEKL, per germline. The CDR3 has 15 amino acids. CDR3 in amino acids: CASSQEFQPRYGYTF. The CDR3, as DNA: TGCGCCAGCAGCCAAGAATTTCAGCCCCGCTATGGCTACACCTTC.

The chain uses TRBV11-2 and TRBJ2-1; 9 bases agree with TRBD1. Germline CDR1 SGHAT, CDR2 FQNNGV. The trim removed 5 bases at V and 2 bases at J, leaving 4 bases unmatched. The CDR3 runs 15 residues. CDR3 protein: CASSPGQGAYNEQFF. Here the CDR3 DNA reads TGTGCCAGCAGCCCGGGACAGGGAGCCTACAATGAGCAGTTCTTC.

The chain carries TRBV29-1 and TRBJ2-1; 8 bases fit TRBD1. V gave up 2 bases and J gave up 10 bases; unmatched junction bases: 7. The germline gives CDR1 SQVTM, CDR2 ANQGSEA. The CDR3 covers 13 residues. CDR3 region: CSVERTGTREQFF. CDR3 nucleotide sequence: TGCAGCGTTGAACGGACAGGGACTCGAGAGCAGTTCTTC.

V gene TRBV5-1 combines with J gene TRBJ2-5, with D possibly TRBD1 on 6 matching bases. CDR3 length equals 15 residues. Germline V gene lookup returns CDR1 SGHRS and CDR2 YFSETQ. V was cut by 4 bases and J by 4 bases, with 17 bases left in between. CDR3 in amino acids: CASSPNSGGRETQYF. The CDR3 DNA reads TGCGCCAGCAGCCCCAATAGTGGGGGCCGAGAGACCCAGTACTTC.

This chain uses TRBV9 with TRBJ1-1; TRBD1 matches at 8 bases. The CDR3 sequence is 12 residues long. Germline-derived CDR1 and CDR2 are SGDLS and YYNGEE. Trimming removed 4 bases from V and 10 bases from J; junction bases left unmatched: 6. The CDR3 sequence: CASSIRTGPAFF. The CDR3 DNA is TGTGCCAGCAGCATACGGACAGGGCCAGCTTTCTTT.

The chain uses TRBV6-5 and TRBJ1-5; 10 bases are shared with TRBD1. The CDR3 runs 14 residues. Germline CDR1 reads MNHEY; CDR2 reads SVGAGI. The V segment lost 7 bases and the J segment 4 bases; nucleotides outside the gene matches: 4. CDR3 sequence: CASKRTGGNQPQHF. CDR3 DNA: TGTGCCAGCAAGCGGACAGGGGGGAATCAGCCCCAGCATTTT.

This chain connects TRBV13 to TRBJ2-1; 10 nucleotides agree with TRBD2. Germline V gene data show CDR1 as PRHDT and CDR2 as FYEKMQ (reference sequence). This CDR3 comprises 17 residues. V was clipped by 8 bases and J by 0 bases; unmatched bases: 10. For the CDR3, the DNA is TGTGCCAGCCAACGTCGGGCTAGCGGGAGCTCCTACAATGAGCAGTTCTTC. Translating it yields CASQRRASGSSYNEQFF.

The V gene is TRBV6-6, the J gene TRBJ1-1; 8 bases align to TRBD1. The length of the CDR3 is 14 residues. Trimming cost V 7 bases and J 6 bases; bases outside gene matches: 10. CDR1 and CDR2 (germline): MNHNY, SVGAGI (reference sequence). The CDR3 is CASTQLGQGPEAFF. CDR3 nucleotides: TGTGCCAGCACTCAACTCGGACAGGGCCCTGAAGCTTTCTTT.

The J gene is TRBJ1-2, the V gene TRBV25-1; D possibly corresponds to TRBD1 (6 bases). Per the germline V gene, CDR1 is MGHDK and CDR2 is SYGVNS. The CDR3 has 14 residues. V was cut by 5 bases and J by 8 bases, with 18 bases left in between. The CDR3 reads CASSNSRGASGYTF. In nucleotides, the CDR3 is TGTGCCAGCAGTAATAGCAGGGGCGCGAGCGGCTACACCTTC.

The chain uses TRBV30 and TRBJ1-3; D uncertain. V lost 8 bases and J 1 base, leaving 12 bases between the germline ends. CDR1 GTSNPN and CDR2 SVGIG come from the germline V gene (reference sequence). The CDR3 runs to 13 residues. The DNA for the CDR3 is TGTGCCCGCCGCCCGGCTTCTGGAAACACCATATATTTT. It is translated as CARRPASGNTIYF.

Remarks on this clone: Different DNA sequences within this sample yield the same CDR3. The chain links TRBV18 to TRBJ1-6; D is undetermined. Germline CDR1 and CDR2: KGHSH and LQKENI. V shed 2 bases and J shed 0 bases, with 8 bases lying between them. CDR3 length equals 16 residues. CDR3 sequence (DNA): TGTGCCAGCTCACCAACCGGGAGCTCCTATAATTCACCCCTCCACTTT. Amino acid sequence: CASSPTGSSYNSPLHF.

The CDR3 loop is CASSRLAGGVQETQYF. CDR3 in DNA: TGTGCCAGCAGTCGACTAGCGGGAGGAGTCCAAGAGACCCAGTACTTC. The chain joins TRBV2 to TRBJ2-5; 13 bases line up with TRBD2. The V and J ends lost 5 bases and 1 base, in that order; junction bases with no gene match: 4. The germline gives CDR1 SNHLY, CDR2 FYNNEI. The length of the CDR3 is 16 residues.

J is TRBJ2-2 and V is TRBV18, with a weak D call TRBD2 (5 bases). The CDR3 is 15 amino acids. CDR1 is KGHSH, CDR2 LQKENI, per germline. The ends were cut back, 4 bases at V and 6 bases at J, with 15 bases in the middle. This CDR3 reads CASSQTLLGPGELFF. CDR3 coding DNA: TGTGCCAGCTCACAAACCTTACTAGGGCCCGGGGAGCTGTTTTTT.

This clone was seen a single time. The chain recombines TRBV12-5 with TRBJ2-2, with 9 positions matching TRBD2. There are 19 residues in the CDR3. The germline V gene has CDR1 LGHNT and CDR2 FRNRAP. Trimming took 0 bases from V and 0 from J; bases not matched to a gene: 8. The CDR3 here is CASGLVPGVAGANTGELFF. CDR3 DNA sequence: TGTGCTAGTGGTTTGGTACCCGGGGTAGCGGGAGCGAACACCGGGGAGCTGTTTTTT.

The CDR3 protein is CASSLIGTSYEQYF. The CDR3 DNA reads TGTGCCAGCAGCTTAATAGGGACCTCCTACGAGCAGTACTTC. The chain is built from TRBV7-9 and TRBJ2-7; D is perhaps TRBD1 or TRBD2 (5 bases each). The germline V gene encodes CDR1 SEHNR and CDR2 FQNEAQ (reference sequence). V shed 2 bases and J shed 0 bases, with 8 bases lying between them. The CDR3 sequence is 14 residues long.

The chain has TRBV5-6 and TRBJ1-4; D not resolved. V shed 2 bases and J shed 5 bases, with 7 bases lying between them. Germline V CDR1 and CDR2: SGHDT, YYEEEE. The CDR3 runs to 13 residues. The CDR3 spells CASSFDPNEKLFF. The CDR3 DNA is TGTGCCAGCAGCTTCGATCCCAATGAAAAACTGTTTTTT.

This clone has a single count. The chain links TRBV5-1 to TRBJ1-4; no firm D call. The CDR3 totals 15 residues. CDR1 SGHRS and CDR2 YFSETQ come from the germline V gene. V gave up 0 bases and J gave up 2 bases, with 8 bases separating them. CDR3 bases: TGCGCCAGCAGCTTGGGGGATGGCACTAATGAAAAACTGTTTTTT. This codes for CASSLGDGTNEKLFF.

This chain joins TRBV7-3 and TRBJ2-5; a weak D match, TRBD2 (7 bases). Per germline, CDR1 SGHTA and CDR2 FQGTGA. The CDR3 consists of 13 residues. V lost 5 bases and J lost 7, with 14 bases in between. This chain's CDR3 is CASSPGGPGTQYF. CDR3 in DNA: TGTGCCAGCAGCCCGGGGGGCCCAGGGACCCAGTACTTC.

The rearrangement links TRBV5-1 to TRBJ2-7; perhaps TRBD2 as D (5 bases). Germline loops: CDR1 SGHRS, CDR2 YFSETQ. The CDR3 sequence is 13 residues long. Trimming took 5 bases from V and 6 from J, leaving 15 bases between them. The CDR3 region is CASRASSTAEQYF. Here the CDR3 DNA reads TGCGCCAGCAGGGCTAGCTCGACTGCCGAGCAGTACTTC.

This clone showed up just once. In DNA, the CDR3 is TGCGCCAGCAGACCTAGCGGGAGCGGGGGCGCAGATACGCAGTATTTT. It translates to CASRPSGSGGADTQYF. The chain carries TRBV10-2 and TRBJ2-3, with TRBD2 identical over 10 bases. CDR3 size: 16 residues. Trimming removed 6 bases from V and 4 bases from J; junction bases left unmatched: 10. Germline CDR1 and CDR2: WSHSY and SAAADI.